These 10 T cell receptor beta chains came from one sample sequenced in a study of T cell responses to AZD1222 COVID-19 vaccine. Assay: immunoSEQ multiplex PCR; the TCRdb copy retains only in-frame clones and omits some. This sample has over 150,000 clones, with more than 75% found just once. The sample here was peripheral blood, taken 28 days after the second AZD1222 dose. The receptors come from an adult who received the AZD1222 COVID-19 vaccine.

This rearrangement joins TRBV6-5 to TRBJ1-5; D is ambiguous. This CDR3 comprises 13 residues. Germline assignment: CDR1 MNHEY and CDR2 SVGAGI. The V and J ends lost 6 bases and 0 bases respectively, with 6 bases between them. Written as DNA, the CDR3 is TGTGCCAGCAGCTCCGCTAGCAATCAGCCCCAGCATTTT. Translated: CASSSASNQPQHF.

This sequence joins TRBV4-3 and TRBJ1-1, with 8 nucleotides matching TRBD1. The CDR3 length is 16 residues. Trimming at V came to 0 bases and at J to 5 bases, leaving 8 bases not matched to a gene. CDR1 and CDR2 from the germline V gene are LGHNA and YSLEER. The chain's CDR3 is CASSQDRPGGRTEAFF. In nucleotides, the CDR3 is TGCGCCAGCAGCCAAGATCGTCCAGGGGGCAGGACTGAAGCTTTCTTT.

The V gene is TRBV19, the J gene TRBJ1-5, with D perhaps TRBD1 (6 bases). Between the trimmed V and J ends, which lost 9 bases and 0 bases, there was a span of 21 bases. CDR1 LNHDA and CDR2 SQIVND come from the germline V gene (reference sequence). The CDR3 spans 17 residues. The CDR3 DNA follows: TGTGCCAGCAGATCCCTCTGGGGGGACAATAGCAATCAGCCCCAGCATTTT. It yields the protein CASRSLWGDNSNQPQHF. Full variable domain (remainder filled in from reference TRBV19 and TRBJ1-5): DGGITQSPKYLFRKEGQNVTLSCEQNLNHDAMYWYRQDPGQGLRLIYYSQIVNDFQKGDIAEGYSVSREKKESFPLTVTSAQKNPTAFYLCASRSLWGDNSNQPQHFGDGTRLSIL.

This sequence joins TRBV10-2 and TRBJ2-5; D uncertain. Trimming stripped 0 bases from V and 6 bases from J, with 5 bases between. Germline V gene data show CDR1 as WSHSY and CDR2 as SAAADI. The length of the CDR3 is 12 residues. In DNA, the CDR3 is TGCGCCAGCAGTGAGTCGTGGAAGACCCAGTACTTC. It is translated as CASSESWKTQYF.

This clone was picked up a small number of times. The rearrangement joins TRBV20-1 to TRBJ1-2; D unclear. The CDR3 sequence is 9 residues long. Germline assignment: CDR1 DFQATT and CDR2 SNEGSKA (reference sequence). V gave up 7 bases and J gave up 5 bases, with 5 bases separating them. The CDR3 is CSVSYGYTF. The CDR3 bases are TGCAGTGTATCTTATGGCTACACCTTC.

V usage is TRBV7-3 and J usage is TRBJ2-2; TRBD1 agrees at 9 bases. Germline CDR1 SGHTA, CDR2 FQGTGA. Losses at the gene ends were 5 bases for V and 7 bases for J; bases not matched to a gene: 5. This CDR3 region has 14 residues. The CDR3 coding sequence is TGTGCCAGCAGCACGGGACAGGGATACGGGGAGCTGTTTTTT. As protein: CASSTGQGYGELFF. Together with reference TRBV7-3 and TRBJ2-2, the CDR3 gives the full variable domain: GAGVSQTPSNKVTEKGKYVELRCDPISGHTALYWYRQSLGQGPEFLIYFQGTGAADDSGLPNDRFFAVRPEGSVSTLKIQRTERGDSAVYLCASSTGQGYGELFFGEGSRLTVL.

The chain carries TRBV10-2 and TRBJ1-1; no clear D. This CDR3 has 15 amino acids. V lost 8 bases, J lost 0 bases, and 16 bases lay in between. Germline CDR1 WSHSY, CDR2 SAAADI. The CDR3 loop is CASQRHPGMNTEAFF. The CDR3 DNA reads TGCGCCAGCCAAAGACACCCCGGGATGAACACTGAAGCTTTCTTT.

CDR3 bases: TGTGCCAGCAGTTCCTACAATCAGCCCCAGCATTTT. Protein product: CASSSYNQPQHF. This chain joins TRBV6-5 and TRBJ1-5; no reliable D call. CDR1 is MNHEY and CDR2 is SVGAGI in the germline V gene. The CDR3 consists of 12 residues. V shed 4 bases and J shed 3 bases, with 4 bases lying between them.

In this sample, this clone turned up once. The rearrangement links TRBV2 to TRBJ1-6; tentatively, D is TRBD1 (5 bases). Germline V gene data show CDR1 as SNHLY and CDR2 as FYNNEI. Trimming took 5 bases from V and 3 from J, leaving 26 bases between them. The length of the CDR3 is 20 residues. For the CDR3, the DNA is TGTGCCAGCAGTCCTGACACCGGGGCAGCTGGACCCCACTATAATTCACCCCTCCACTTT. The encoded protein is CASSPDTGAAGPHYNSPLHF. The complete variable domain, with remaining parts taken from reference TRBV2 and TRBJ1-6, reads EPEVTQTPSHQVTQMGQEVILRCVPISNHLYFYWYRQILGQKVEFLVSFYNNEISEKSEIFDDQFSVERPDGSNFTLKIRSTKLEDSAMYFCASSPDTGAAGPHYNSPLHFGNGTRLTVT.

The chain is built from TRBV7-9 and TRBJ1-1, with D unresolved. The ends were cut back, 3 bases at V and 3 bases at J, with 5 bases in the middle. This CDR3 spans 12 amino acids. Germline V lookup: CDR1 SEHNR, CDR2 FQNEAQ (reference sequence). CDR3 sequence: CASSFTDTEAFF. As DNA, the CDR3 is TGTGCCAGCAGCTTCACAGACACTGAAGCTTTCTTT.